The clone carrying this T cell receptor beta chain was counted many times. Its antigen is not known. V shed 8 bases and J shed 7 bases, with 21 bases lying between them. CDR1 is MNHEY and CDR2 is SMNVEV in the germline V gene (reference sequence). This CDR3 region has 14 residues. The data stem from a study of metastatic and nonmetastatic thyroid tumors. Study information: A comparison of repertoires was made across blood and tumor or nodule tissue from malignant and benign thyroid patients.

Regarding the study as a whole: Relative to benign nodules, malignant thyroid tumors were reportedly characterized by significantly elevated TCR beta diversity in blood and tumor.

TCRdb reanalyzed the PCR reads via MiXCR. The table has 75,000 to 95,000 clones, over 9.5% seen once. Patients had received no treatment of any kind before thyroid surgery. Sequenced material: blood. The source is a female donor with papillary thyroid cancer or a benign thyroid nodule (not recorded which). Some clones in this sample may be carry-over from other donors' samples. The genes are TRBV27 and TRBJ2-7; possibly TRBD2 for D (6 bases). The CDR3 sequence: CASSPGVPPMEQYF. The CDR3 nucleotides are TGTGCCAGCTCACCGGGGGTCCCCCCTATGGAGCAGTACTTC.